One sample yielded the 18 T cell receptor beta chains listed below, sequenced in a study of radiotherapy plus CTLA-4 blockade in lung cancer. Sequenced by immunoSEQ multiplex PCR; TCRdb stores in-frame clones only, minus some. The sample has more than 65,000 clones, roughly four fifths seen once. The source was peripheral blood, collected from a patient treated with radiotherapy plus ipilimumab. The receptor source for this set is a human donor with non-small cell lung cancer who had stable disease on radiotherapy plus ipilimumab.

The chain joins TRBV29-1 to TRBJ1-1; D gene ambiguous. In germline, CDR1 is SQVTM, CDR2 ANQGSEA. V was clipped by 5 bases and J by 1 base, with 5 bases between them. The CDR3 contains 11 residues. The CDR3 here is CSVRENTEAFF. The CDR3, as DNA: TGCAGCGTTCGGGAGAACACTGAAGCTTTCTTT. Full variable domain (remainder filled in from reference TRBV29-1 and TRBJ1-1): SAVISQKPSRDICQRGTSLTIQCQVDSQVTMMFWYRQQPGQSLTLIATANQGSEATYESGFVIDKFPISRPNLTFSTLTVSNMSPEDSSIYLCSVRENTEAFFGQGTRLTVV.

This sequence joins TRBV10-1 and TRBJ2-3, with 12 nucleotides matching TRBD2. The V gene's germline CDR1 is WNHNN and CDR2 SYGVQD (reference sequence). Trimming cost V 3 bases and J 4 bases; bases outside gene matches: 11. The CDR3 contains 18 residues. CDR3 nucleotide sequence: TGCGCCAGCAGTGAAAAAACTAGCGGGGGGAAAGAGGCAGATACGCAGTATTTT. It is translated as CASSEKTSGGKEADTQYF.

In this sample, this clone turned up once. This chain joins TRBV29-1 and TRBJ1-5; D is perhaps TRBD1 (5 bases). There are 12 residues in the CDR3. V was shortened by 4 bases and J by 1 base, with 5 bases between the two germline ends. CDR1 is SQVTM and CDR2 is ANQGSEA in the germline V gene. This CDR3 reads CSVGDSNQPQHF. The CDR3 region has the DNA TGCAGCGTTGGGGACAGCAATCAGCCCCAGCATTTT.

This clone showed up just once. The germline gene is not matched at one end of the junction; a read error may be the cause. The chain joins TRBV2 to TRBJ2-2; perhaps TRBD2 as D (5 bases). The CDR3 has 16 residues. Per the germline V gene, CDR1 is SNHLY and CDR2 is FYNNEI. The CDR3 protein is CASSEALGRVTGELFF. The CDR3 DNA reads TGTGCCAGCAGCGAAGCCCTTGGGAGAGTTACCGGGGAGCTGTTTTTT.

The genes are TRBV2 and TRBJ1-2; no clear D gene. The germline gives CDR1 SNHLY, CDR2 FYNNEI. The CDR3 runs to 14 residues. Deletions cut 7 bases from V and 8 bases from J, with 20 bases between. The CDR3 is CASTPSGLRRGYTF. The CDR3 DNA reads TGTGCCAGCACCCCATCGGGCCTACGGAGGGGCTACACCTTC.

CDR3 nucleotide sequence: TGTGCCAGCAGCCTCACCGGACAGGGAAATTCACCCCTCCACTTT. Amino acid sequence: CASSLTGQGNSPLHF. This sequence joins TRBV27 and TRBJ1-6, with 8 nucleotides matching TRBD1. Germline-derived CDR1 and CDR2 are MNHEY and SMNVEV (reference sequence). The CDR3 has 15 residues. The J segment lost 7 bases and the V segment lost 6 bases, leaving 8 bases of the junction unmatched.

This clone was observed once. The CDR3 DNA sequence: TGTGCCATCAGTGAGCACGGGACAGATACGCAGTATTTT. Protein: CAISEHGTDTQYF. The chain is built from TRBV10-3 and TRBJ2-3; D is unclear. This CDR3 has 13 amino acids. Trimming pared 2 bases from V and 3 bases from J, leaving 6 bases between. The germline gives CDR1 ENHRY, CDR2 SYGVKD.

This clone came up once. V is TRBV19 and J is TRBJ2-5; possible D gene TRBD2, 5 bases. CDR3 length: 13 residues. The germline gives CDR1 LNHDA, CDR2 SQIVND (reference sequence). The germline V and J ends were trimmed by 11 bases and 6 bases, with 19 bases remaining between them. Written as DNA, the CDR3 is TGTGCCGCAGCTTCGGGATTTGGAAAGACCCAGTACTTC. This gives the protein CAAASGFGKTQYF.

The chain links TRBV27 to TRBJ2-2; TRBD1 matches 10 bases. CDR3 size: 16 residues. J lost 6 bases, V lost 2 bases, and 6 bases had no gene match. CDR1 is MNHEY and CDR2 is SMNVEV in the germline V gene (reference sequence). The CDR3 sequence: CASSLTGQGKSGELFF. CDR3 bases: TGTGCCAGCAGTTTAACGGGACAGGGGAAATCCGGGGAGCTGTTTTTT.

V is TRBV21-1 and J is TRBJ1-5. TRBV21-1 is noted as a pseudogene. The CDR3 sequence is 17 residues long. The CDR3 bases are TGTGCCAGCAGCAAAGGTTTTTGTGTAGACGGCAATCAGCCCCAGCATTTT. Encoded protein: CASSKGFCVDGNQPQHF.

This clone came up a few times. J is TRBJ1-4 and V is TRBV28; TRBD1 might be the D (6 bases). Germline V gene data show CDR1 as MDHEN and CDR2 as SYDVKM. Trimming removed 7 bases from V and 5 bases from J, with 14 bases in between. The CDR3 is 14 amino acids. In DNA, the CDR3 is TGTGCCAGCACCCCAGCTGGACAGAATGAAAAACTGTTTTTT. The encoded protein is CASTPAGQNEKLFF.

CDR3 bases: TGTGCCAGCAGCCAAGATTTGCAGAGGGGCTACACCTTC. This gives the protein CASSQDLQRGYTF. The chain has TRBV14 and TRBJ1-2; D uncertain. This CDR3 has 13 amino acids. Germline CDR1 and CDR2: SGHDN and FVKESK. Trimming shortened V by 0 bases and J by 8 bases, and 10 bases separated the two germline ends.

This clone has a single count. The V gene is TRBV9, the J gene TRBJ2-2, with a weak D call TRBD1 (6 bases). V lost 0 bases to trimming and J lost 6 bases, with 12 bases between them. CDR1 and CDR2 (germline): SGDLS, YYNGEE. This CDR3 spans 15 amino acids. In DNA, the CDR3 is TGTGCCAGCAGCGTAGATCCCAGGGGAGCCGGGGAGCTGTTTTTT. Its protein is CASSVDPRGAGELFF.

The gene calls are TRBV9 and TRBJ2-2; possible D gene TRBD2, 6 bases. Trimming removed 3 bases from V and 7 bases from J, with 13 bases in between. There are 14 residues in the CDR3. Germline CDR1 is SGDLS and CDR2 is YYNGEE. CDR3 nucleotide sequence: TGTGCCAGCAGCGAGACACTAGCCAGCGGGGAGCTGTTTTTT. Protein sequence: CASSETLASGELFF.

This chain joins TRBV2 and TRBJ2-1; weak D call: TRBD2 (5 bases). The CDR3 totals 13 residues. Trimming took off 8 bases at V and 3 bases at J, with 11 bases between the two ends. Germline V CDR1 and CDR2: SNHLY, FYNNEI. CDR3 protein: CASSGLLYNEQFF. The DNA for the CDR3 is TGTGCCAGCTCCGGACTCCTCTACAATGAGCAGTTCTTC.

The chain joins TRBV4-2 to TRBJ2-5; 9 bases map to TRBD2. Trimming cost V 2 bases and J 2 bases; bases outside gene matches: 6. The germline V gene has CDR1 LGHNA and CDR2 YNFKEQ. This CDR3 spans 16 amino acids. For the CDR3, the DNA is TGTGCCAGCAGCCAAACCTCTAGCGGGGTTCAAGAGACCCAGTACTTC. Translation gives CASSQTSSGVQETQYF.

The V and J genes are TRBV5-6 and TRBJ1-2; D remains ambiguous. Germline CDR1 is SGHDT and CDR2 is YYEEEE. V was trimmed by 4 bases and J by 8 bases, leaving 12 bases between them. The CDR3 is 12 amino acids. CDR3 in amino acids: CASSVLGEGYTF. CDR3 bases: TGTGCCAGCAGCGTCCTCGGTGAGGGCTACACCTTC. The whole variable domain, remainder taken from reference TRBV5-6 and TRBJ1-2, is DAGVTQSPTHLIKTRGQQVTLRCSPKSGHDTVSWYQQALGQGPQFIFQYYEEEERQRGNFPDRFSGHQFPNYSSELNVNALLLGDSALYLCASSVLGEGYTFGSGTRLTVV.

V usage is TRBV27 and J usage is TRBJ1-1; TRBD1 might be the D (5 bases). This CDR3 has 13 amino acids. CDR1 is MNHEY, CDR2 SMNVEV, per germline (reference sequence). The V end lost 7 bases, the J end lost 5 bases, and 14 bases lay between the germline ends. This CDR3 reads CASKFQGGTEAFF. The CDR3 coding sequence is TGTGCCAGCAAATTCCAGGGCGGTACTGAAGCTTTCTTT.